Listed below are T cell receptor beta chains from one sample, sequenced in a study of molecular identifiers for immune sequencing clone quantification. One entry per CDR3 protein, called by TCRdb with MiXCR from the PCR reads. The table shows 600,000 to 650,000 distinct CDR3 sequences, with less than 20% occurring only once. The specimen sequenced was naive CD8+ T cells from blood, with Jurkat cell RNA spiked in. These receptors came from a human donor in good health. Some libraries in this study had Jurkat cell RNA spiked in. The CDR3 runs from the conserved cysteine through the conserved F or W. Fields, in order: clone size, D gene, CDR3 length, V gene, J gene, CDR3 DNA, CDR3 protein. The D gene is left open where the match is weak. Some rows have no size entry. The others give once, few or many, or a class for an expanded clone.

-,TRBD2,15,TRBV3-1,TRBJ2-5,TGTGCCAGCAGCCAATTCGATCTAGCGGGGGGCCCCTATGACTTC,CASSQFDLAGGPYDF
few,-,15,TRBV3-1,TRBJ2-7,TGTGCCAGCAGCCAAGATCCCAGGCATTCCTACGAGCAGTACTTC,CASSQDPRHSYEQYF
many,TRBD2,17,TRBV28,TRBJ2-3,TGTGCCAGCAGGCCCCGCGGACTAGCGGGTCCCACAGATACGCAGTATTTT,CASRPRGLAGPTDTQYF
many,-,13,TRBV30,TRBJ2-7,TGTGCCTGGAGTGTGGTAGACACCTACGAGCAGTACTTC,CAWSVVDTYEQYF
many,-,15,TRBV6-5,TRBJ2-7,TGTGCCAGCAGTTACGAGAGTGGGAGCTCCTACGAGCAGTACTTC,CASSYESGSSYEQYF
few,-,13,TRBV10-3,TRBJ2-2,TGTGCCATCAGTGAGCCGTACGACGGGGAGCTGTTTTTT,CAISEPYDGELFF
few,TRBD1,15,TRBV7-9,TRBJ1-2,TGTGCCAGCAGCTGGGGACAGGGGTATCTGACTGGCTACACCTTC,CASSWGQGYLTGYTF
-,TRBD2,17,TRBV11-3,TRBJ2-1,TGTGCCAGCAGCACATCGGCTATAGCGGGAGACTACAATGAGCAGTTCTTC,CASSTSAIAGDYNEQFF
few,TRBD1,15,TRBV14,TRBJ2-5,TGTGCCAGCAGCCAACCTGGGACAGGACAAGGGACCCAGTACTTC,CASSQPGTGQGTQYF
many,TRBD2,14,TRBV9,TRBJ2-3,TGTGCCACCAACCCCAGCGGGGGCACAGATACGCAGTATTTT,CATNPSGGTDTQYF
many,-,11,TRBV6-8,TRBJ1-5,TGTGCCAGCAGTTTCTACCAGCCCCAGCATTTT,CASSFYQPQHF
few,-,15,TRBV3-1,TRBJ1-2,TGTGCCAGCAGCCAAGCGAACCCCGGGACGCTAGTACGGGCCTTC,CASSQANPGTLVRAF
few,TRBD1,13,TRBV14,TRBJ1-1,TGTGCCAGCAGCCCCGTCAGACAGGGTCCAGCTTTCTTT,CASSPVRQGPAFF
-,-,15,TRBV19,TRBJ2-7,TGTGCCAGTAGTATTTCTGTGGACAGTTCCTACGAGCAGTACTTC,CASSISVDSSYEQYF
many,-,15,TRBV7-9,TRBJ2-7,TGTGCCAGCAGCTCACCCCGAGGACGGGCTGGCGAGCAGTACTTC,CASSSPRGRAGEQYF
many,-,11,TRBV12-3/TRBV12-4,TRBJ1-2,TGTGCCAGCAGCTCTTACTATGGCTACACCTTC,CASSSYYGYTF
many,-,13,TRBV27,TRBJ1-5,TGTGCCAGCAGTTTAAGTTACGCGAAGCCCCAGCATTTT,CASSLSYAKPQHF
many,-,15,TRBV30,TRBJ2-3,TGTGCCTGGAGTGTACCGGCGGGGAGCACAGATACGCAGTATTTT,CAWSVPAGSTDTQYF
many,-,17,TRBV28,TRBJ1-1,TGTGCCAGCAGTCCTCGAGGGTGGGTCGGCCTGAACACTGAAGCTTTCTTT,CASSPRGWVGLNTEAFF
many,-,13,TRBV6-6,TRBJ2-7,TGTGCCAGCAGTTCTCTACAGGGCCCCGAGCAGTACTTC,CASSSLQGPEQYF